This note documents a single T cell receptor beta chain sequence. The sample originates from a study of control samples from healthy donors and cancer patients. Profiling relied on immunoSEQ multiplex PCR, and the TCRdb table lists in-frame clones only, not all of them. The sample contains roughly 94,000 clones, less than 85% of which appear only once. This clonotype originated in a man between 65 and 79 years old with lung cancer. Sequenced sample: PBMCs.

CDR3 in DNA: TGTGCCAGCAGCTTGGGGAGCTCCTACGAGCAGTACTTC. Residues: CASSLGSSYEQYF. The rearrangement joins TRBV5-6 to TRBJ2-7, with no clear D. Germline lookup yields CDR1 SGHDT and CDR2 YYEEEE. Trimming cost V 0 bases and J 0 bases, with 4 bases left between them. CDR3 length equals 13 residues.